This T cell receptor beta chain was identified during a study of blood T cell repertoires in COVID-19. About the study: Italy, Spain and the United States were the sources of the convalescent and acute COVID-19 samples. The analysed material was cDNA or gDNA that came from T cells, B-cell-depleted T cells, or PBMCs.

This clone was detected a few times. In the original workflow: For nucleated cells, counts were estimated from reference gene primer amplification. This table comes from immunoSEQ multiplex PCR, and its TCRdb copy is limited to in-frame clones, with some not included. V and J calls and clone size follow that table, whereas D and trimming were derived from the DNA. The sample lists 95,000 to 150,000 clones, around 80% occurring once. The CDR3 runs 13 residues. The germline V and J ends were trimmed by 4 bases and 2 bases, with 8 bases remaining between them. Germline V gene sequence: CDR1 LNHNV, CDR2 YYDKDF (reference sequence).

The TCR was taken from a man aged 55-75 years with active or convalescent COVID-19. The sequenced sample consisted of peripheral blood. The J gene is TRBJ1-2, the V gene TRBV15; D is unclear. CDR3 in amino acids: CATSKDLNYGYTF. CDR3 nucleotides: TGTGCCACCAGCAAAGACCTCAACTATGGCTACACCTTC.